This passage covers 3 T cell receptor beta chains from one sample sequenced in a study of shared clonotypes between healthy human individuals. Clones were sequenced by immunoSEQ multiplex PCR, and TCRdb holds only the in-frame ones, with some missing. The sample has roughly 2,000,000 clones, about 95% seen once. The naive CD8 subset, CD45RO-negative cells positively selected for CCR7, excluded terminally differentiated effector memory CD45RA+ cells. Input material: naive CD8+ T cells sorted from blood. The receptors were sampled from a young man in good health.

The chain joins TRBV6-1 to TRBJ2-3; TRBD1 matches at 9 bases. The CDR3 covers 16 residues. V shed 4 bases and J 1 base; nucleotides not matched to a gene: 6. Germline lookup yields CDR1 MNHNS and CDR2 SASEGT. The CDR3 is CASSARTGAGTDTQYF. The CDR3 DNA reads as TGTGCCAGCAGTGCCCGGACAGGGGCGGGCACAGATACGCAGTATTTT.

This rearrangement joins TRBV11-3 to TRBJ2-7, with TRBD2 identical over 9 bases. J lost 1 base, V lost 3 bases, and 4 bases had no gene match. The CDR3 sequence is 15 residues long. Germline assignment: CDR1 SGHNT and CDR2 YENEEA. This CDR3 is CASSLGSGRSYEQYF. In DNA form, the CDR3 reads TGTGCCAGCAGCTTGGGTAGCGGGAGATCCTACGAGCAGTACTTC. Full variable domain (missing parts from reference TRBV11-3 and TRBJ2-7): EAGVVQSPRYKIIEKKQPVAFWCNPISGHNTLYWYLQNLGQGPELLIRYENEEAVDDSQLPKDRFSAERLKGVDSTLKIQPAELGDSAVYLCASSLGSGRSYEQYFGPGTRLTVT.

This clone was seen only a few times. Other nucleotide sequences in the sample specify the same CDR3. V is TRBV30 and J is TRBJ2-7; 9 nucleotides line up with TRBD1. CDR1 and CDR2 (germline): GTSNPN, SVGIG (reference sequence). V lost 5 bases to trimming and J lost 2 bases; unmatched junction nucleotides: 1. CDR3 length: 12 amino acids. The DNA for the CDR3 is TGTGCCTGGGGACAGGGGACCTACGAGCAGTACTTC. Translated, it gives CAWGQGTYEQYF.